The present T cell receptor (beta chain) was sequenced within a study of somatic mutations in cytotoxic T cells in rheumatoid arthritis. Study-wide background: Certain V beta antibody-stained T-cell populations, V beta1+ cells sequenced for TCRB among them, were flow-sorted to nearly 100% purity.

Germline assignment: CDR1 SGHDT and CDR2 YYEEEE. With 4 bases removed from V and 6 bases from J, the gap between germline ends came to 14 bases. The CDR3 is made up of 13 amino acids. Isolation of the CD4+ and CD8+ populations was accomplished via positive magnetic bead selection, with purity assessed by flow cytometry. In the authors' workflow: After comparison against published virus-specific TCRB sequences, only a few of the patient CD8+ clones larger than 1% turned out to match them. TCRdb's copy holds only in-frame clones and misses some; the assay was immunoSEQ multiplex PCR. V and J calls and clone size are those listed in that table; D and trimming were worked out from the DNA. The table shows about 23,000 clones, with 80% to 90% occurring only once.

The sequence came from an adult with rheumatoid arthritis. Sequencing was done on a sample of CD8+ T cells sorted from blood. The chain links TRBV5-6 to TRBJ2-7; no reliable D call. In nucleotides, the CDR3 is TGTGCCAGCAGCCAATTGATGAGAGGCGAGCAGTACTTC. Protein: CASSQLMRGEQYF.